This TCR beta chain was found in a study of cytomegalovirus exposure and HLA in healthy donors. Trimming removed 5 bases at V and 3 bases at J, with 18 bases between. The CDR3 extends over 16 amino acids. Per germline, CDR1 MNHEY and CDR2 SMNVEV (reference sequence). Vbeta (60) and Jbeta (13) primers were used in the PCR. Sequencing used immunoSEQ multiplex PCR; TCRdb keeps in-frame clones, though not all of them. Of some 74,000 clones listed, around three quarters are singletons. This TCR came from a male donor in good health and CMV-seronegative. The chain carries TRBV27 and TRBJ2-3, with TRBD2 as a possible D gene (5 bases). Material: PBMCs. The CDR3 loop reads CASSAALVLGTDTQYF. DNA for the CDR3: TGTGCCAGCAGTGCCGCACTAGTCCTAGGTACAGATACGCAGTATTTT.